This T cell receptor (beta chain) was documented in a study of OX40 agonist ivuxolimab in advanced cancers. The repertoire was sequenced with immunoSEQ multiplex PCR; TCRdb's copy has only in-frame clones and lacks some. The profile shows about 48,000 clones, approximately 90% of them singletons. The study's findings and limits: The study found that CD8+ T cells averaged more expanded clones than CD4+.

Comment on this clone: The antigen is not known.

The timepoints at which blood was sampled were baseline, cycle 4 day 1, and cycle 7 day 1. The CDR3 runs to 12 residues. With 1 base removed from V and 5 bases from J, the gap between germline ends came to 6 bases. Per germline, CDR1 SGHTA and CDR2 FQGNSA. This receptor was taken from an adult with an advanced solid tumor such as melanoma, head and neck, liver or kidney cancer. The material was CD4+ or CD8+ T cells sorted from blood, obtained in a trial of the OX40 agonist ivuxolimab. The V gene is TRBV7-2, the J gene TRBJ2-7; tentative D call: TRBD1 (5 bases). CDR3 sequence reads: CASSLEGNEQYF. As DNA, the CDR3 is TGTGCCAGCAGCTTAGAGGGGAACGAGCAGTACTTC. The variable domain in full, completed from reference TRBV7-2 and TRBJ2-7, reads GAGVSQSPSNKVTEKGKDVELRCDPISGHTALYWYRQSLGQGLEFLIYFQGNSAPDKSGLPSDRFSAERTGGSVSTLTIQRTQQEDSAVYLCASSLEGNEQYFGPGTRLTVT.